The 23 T cell receptor beta chains below all came from one sample that was sequenced in a study of T cells in Graves' hyperthyroidism and ophthalmopathy. Amplified TCR beta CDR3 regions derived from RNA transcripts. A set of HTBI primers served as the primers for a first-round RT-PCR of the TCR CDR3. TCRdb called the multiplex PCR reads again in MiXCR, with one record for every CDR3 protein. The sample carries around 570,000 distinct CDR3 sequences, 15% to 20% recorded once. What was sequenced was blood. All receptors come from a man in his forties with Graves' ophthalmopathy.

This clonotype was seen many times. The V and J genes are TRBV28 and TRBJ2-3; TRBD1 is a possible D gene (7 bases). Trimming removed 3 bases at V and 0 bases at J, with 10 bases between. The germline CDR1 and CDR2 sequences are MDHEN and SYDVKM. This CDR3 comprises 15 residues. As DNA, the CDR3 is TGTGCCAGCAGTTTGGGGGGACAGAGCACAGATACGCAGTATTTT. Translated, it gives CASSLGGQSTDTQYF.

At least ten counts were recorded for this clonotype. The V and J genes are TRBV30 and TRBJ1-2; D uncertain. V lost 7 bases, J lost 3 bases, and 12 bases lay in between. Germline V CDR1 and CDR2: GTSNPN, SVGIG (reference sequence). The CDR3 length is 12 residues. The CDR3, as DNA: TGTGCCTACCAGGCCATGTACTATGGCTACACCTTC. Protein: CAYQAMYYGYTF.

V gene TRBV28 combines with J gene TRBJ1-2, with D uncertain. The CDR3 extends over 15 amino acids. Germline V gene data show CDR1 as MDHEN and CDR2 as SYDVKM. Trimming pared 4 bases from V and 4 bases from J, leaving 16 bases between. The CDR3 sequence: CASSSESRPPYGYTF. CDR3 sequence (DNA): TGTGCCAGCAGTTCCGAAAGTAGGCCCCCCTATGGCTACACCTTC.

The chain has TRBV12-3 or TRBV12-4 and TRBJ2-3; TRBD2 is a possible D gene (6 bases). With 6 bases removed from V and 4 bases from J, the gap between germline ends came to 23 bases. The CDR3 has 17 residues. The CDR3 DNA is TGTGCCAGCAGCAAGGGGACTCCCGGCGGTGGGGCAGATACGCAGTATTTT. This codes for CASSKGTPGGGADTQYF.

This clonotype occurred many times. V is TRBV7-3 and J is TRBJ2-1, with 12 bases aligning to TRBD2. The CDR3 consists of 18 residues. Germline CDR1 and CDR2: SGHTA and FQGTGA. V dropped 5 bases and J dropped 2; count of bases not matched to a gene: 10. This chain's CDR3 is CASSPTSGSRRPYNEQFF. CDR3 in DNA: TGTGCCAGCAGCCCGACTAGCGGGAGTAGAAGGCCCTACAATGAGCAGTTCTTC.

This clonotype was observed a handful of times. This chain uses TRBV7-2 with TRBJ2-1; 9 nucleotides align to TRBD1. This CDR3 comprises 15 residues. Germline loops: CDR1 SGHTA, CDR2 FQGNSA. The trim removed 4 bases at V and 9 bases at J, leaving 10 bases unmatched. The CDR3 sequence: CASSSMGTGWFEQFF. CDR3 sequence (DNA): TGTGCCAGCAGCTCCATGGGGACAGGGTGGTTTGAGCAGTTCTTC.

Many counts were recorded for this clonotype. V is TRBV12-3 or TRBV12-4 and J is TRBJ1-2; D not resolved. V was pared by 5 bases and J by 8 bases, with 12 bases between. CDR3 length: 12 residues. The CDR3 reads CASSPSLSGYTF. The DNA of the CDR3 is TGTGCCAGCAGTCCGTCCCTCTCCGGCTACACCTTC.

Concerning this clonotype itself: A much larger clone lies one base from this, so it may be a read error. The rearrangement links TRBV20-1 to TRBJ2-3, with D possibly being TRBD2 (5 bases). The germline CDR1 and CDR2 sequences are DFQATT and SNEGSKA (reference sequence). Between the trimmed V and J ends, which lost 5 bases and 6 bases, there was a span of 15 bases. This CDR3 contains 13 residues. DNA for the CDR3: TGCAGTGCTGGAGGCGGCTCCCAGGATACGCAGTATTTT. Translated, it gives CSAGGGSQDTQYF.

This clonotype occurred a few times. The V gene is TRBV6-2 or TRBV6-3, the J gene TRBJ2-1, with TRBD2 matching over 11 bases. CDR1 is MNHEY, CDR2 SVGEGT, per germline. The CDR3 contains 15 residues. V lost 8 bases, J lost 1 base, and 4 bases stayed unmatched. The CDR3 bases are TGTGCCAGCTCTATAGCGGGAGGGTCCTACAATGAGCAGTTCTTC. Amino acid sequence: CASSIAGGSYNEQFF.

Many counts were recorded for this clonotype. The rearrangement links TRBV12-3 or TRBV12-4 to TRBJ1-5, with no clear D. V was shortened by 1 base and J by 6 bases, with 7 bases between the two germline ends. This CDR3 is built from 13 residues. CDR3 nucleotide sequence: TGTGCCAGCAGTTTAGTGGAGGGTCAGCCCCAGCATTTT. Amino acid sequence: CASSLVEGQPQHF.

The genes are TRBV6-1 and TRBJ2-6, with D possibly being TRBD1 (5 bases). Germline values: CDR1 MNHNS, CDR2 SASEGT. Between the trimmed V and J ends, which lost 9 bases and 2 bases, there was a span of 20 bases. The CDR3 runs to 17 residues. DNA of the CDR3: TGTGCCAGTAACTCCAGGGAAAGGAGCACTGGGGCCAACGTCCTGACTTTC. Protein product: CASNSRERSTGANVLTF.

The gene calls are TRBV20-1 and TRBJ2-1; 9 bases agree with TRBD2. Germline V gene lookup returns CDR1 DFQATT and CDR2 SNEGSKA (reference sequence). The length of the CDR3 is 12 residues. The junction had 9 bases not matched to a gene; V was cut back by 4 bases and J by 14 bases. CDR3 coding DNA: TGCAGTGCTACCCTTAGCGGGGGAATAGAGTTCTTC. Amino acids: CSATLSGGIEFF.

This clonotype was picked up many times. This chain joins TRBV12-3 or TRBV12-4 and TRBJ2-7; possibly TRBD1 for D (5 bases). The CDR3 is made up of 12 amino acids. Between the trimmed V and J ends, which lost 4 bases and 3 bases, there was a span of 7 bases. The CDR3 here is CASSSDSYEQYF. The CDR3 region has the DNA TGTGCCAGCAGTTCCGACAGCTACGAGCAGTACTTC.

In this sample, this clonotype turned up once. The chain uses TRBV9 and TRBJ2-5; 13 bases line up with TRBD2. The V gene end was trimmed by 5 bases and the J gene end by 3 bases; junction bases not matched to a gene: 1. The CDR3 length is 14 residues. Germline CDR1 is SGDLS and CDR2 is YYNGEE. The CDR3 sequence: CASSTSGREETQYF. The CDR3 nucleotides read TGTGCCAGCAGTACTAGCGGGAGGGAAGAGACCCAGTACTTC.

This clonotype was seen only once. The genes are TRBV7-9 and TRBJ1-2; D gene uncertain. V gave up 1 base and J gave up 7 bases, with 7 bases separating them. CDR1 is SEHNR, CDR2 FQNEAQ, per germline (reference sequence). The CDR3 spans 12 residues. The DNA for the CDR3 is TGTGCCAGCAGCTTAGACGTGTTTGGCTACACCTTC. It translates to CASSLDVFGYTF.

This clonotype was seen repeatedly, ten times or more. The chain is built from TRBV30 and TRBJ1-1; D gene uncertain. The germline V gene encodes CDR1 GTSNPN and CDR2 SVGIG (reference sequence). The CDR3 spans 15 residues. V was trimmed by 1 base and J by 8 bases, leaving 20 bases between them. CDR3 in amino acids: CAWSETKAGRSEAFF. CDR3 coding DNA: TGTGCCTGGAGTGAAACCAAGGCCGGACGGTCAGAAGCTTTCTTT. The whole variable domain, filled in from reference TRBV30 and TRBJ1-1, reads SQTIHQWPATLVQPVGSPLSLECTVEGTSNPNLYWYRQAAGRGLQLLFYSVGIGQISSEVPQNLSASRPQDRQFILSSKKLLLSDSGFYLCAWSETKAGRSEAFFGQGTRLTVV.

This clonotype was observed many times. The gene calls are TRBV20-1 and TRBJ2-2; D not certain. Germline values: CDR1 DFQATT, CDR2 SNEGSKA (reference sequence). Between the trimmed V and J ends, which lost 6 bases and 3 bases, there was a span of 8 bases. The CDR3 contains 12 residues. The CDR3 DNA reads TGCAGTGCCCCATGGGACACCGGGGAGCTGTTTTTT. Its protein is CSAPWDTGELFF.

This clonotype showed up many times. The V call is TRBV6-1, the J call TRBJ2-3, with 7 positions matching TRBD2. The CDR3 covers 15 residues. Germline V gives CDR1 MNHNS, CDR2 SASEGT. Losses at the gene ends were 6 bases for V and 6 bases for J; bases not matched to a gene: 12. The CDR3 region has the DNA TGTGCCAGCAGAGGACCCGGGGGGTCCATGGATACGCAGTATTTT. Protein sequence: CASRGPGGSMDTQYF.

This clonotype was found many times. The J gene is TRBJ2-5, the V gene TRBV2, with a tentative D call TRBD2 (5 bases). The V and J ends lost 4 bases and 5 bases respectively, with 14 bases between them. CDR1 SNHLY and CDR2 FYNNEI come from the germline V gene. This CDR3 spans 14 amino acids. In DNA, the CDR3 is TGTGCCAGCAGTGTTCCACTAGGTCGGGAGACCCAGTACTTC. Encoded protein: CASSVPLGRETQYF. Complete variable domain (other parts from reference TRBV2 and TRBJ2-5): EPEVTQTPSHQVTQMGQEVILRCVPISNHLYFYWYRQILGQKVEFLVSFYNNEISEKSEIFDDQFSVERPDGSNFTLKIRSTKLEDSAMYFCASSVPLGRETQYFGPGTRLLVL.

This clonotype was seen ten or more times. The chain joins TRBV7-2 to TRBJ2-3, with unresolved D. Trimming took 7 bases from V and 2 from J, leaving 13 bases between them. Per the germline V gene, CDR1 is SGHTA and CDR2 is FQGNSA. The CDR3 sequence is 14 residues long. The DNA for the CDR3 is TGTGCCAGCACTACCTACGGGTTCACAGATACGCAGTATTTT. It codes for CASTTYGFTDTQYF.

This clonotype was seen a few times. The chain links TRBV10-3 to TRBJ2-1; the match to TRBD2 covers 11 bases. Germline-derived CDR1 and CDR2 are ENHRY and SYGVKD. V shed 6 bases, J shed 0 bases, and the junction held 16 bases outside the gene matches. This CDR3 spans 20 amino acids. The CDR3 nucleotides are TGTGCCATCAGAGCCTCGGGCCGAGGGACTAGCGGTAGCTCCTACAATGAGCAGTTCTTC. This gives the protein CAIRASGRGTSGSSYNEQFF.

This clonotype was counted a few times. The genes are TRBV7-2 and TRBJ2-3, with 9 bases matching TRBD2. J was trimmed by 6 bases and V by 7 bases; bases with no gene match: 5. There are 13 residues in the CDR3. Germline V gene lookup returns CDR1 SGHTA and CDR2 FQGNSA. Here the CDR3 reads CASTRTSADTQYF. The CDR3 nucleotides read TGTGCCAGCACCCGGACTAGCGCTGATACGCAGTATTTT. Based on the CDR3 plus reference TRBV7-2 and TRBJ2-3, the full variable domain is GAGVSQSPSNKVTEKGKDVELRCDPISGHTALYWYRQSLGQGLEFLIYFQGNSAPDKSGLPSDRFSAERTGGSVSTLTIQRTQQEDSAVYLCASTRTSADTQYFGPGTRLTVL.

This clonotype has a count of ten or more. The gene calls are TRBV2 and TRBJ2-3, with 14 positions matching TRBD2. There are 14 residues in the CDR3. Germline-derived CDR1 and CDR2 are SNHLY and FYNNEI. With 6 bases clipped from V and 11 bases from J, the junction kept 7 bases outside the gene matches. The chain's CDR3 is CASSSGLAGGRQYF. In DNA, the CDR3 is TGTGCCAGCAGCTCCGGACTAGCGGGAGGAAGGCAGTATTTT.